The 23 T cell receptor beta chains presented below share a single source sample, sequenced in a study of T cell clonality in common variable immunodeficiency (dated by TCRdb to about 2015). The paper as a whole reports these results and caveats: CVID TCRbeta sequences were reported to have fewer deletions and N-nucleotide insertions and to lack highly modified clones with 13 or more V deletions.

The antigens these receptors bind are not known. The library was produced with the immunoSEQ multiplex PCR assay. Drawn from immuneACCESS, this table holds only the in-frame rearrangements with V and J called that TCRdb kept. Clones are partly lost; checked studies trace under half to an unresolved V gene and leave the rest unexplained. This sample includes 25,000 or so clones, and none of them was observed just once. Roughly 8.8% of the sample is taken by the ten largest. Sequencing input: peripheral blood mononuclear cells. The receptors here all came from a human donor with common variable immunodeficiency.

Comments on this clone: The read terminates 3 residues ahead of where the CDR3 ends, so the germline J gene completes it. The chain recombines TRBV29-1 with TRBJ2-7, with 7 positions matching TRBD2. CDR1 SQVTM and CDR2 ANQGSEA come from the germline V gene. The CDR3 runs to 13 residues. Trimming took 4 bases from V and 2 from J; bases not matched to a gene: 5. The CDR3 loop reads CSVAPAGTYEQYF. Partial CDR3 DNA: TGCAGCGTTGCACCAGCGGGAACCTACGAG.

The sample holds many counts of this clone. The CDR3 is cut off 3 residues early in the read; its end comes from the germline J gene. The chain combines TRBV6-4 with TRBJ2-1, with D unresolved. Germline V CDR1 and CDR2: MRHNA, SNTAGT. This CDR3 spans 13 amino acids. V lost 3 bases, J lost 7 bases, and 10 bases lay in between. CDR3 loop: CASSERATNEQFF. The CDR3 bases that were read are TGTGCCAGCAGTGAAAGAGCGACGAATGAG.

This clone was seen a few times. The read stops 3 residues short of the end of the CDR3; the missing end is completed from the germline J gene. The gene calls are TRBV30 and TRBJ1-2; 7 nucleotides match TRBD1. CDR1 and CDR2 (germline): GTSNPN, SVGIG (reference sequence). The CDR3 runs to 11 residues. With V trimmed by 7 bases and J by 6 bases, 5 bases remained unmatched. CDR3 bases read: TGTGCCTTCCACAGGGGCCATGGC. Amino acid sequence: CAFHRGHG. The CDR3 as a whole reads CAFHRGHGYTF.

The table lists this clone with a few counts. A junction end diverges from the germline sequence, so it may reflect a read error. The read terminates 3 residues ahead of where the CDR3 ends, so the germline J gene completes it. This chain connects TRBV7-9 to TRBJ1-2; possible D gene TRBD1, 5 bases. Germline V lookup: CDR1 SEHNR, CDR2 FQNEAQ (reference sequence). The CDR3 has 13 residues. The covered CDR3 bases are TGTTCCAGCTTCGGGGGAGGTGTATATGGC. It yields the protein CSSFGGGVYG. The full CDR3 protein is CSSFGGGVYGYTF. Supplemented by reference TRBV7-9 and TRBJ1-2, the full variable domain reads DTGVSQNPRHKITKRGQNVTFRCDPISEHNRLYWYRQTLGQGPEFLTYFQNEAQLEKSRLLSDRFSAERPKGSFSTLEIQRTEQGDSAMYLCSSFGGGVYGYTFGSGTRLTVV.

This clone was seen at least ten times. The read halts 3 residues ahead of the CDR3 end, with the missing end drawn from the germline J gene. This sequence joins TRBV20-1 and TRBJ2-3; D gene unclear. Trimming left V 0 bases short and J 2 bases short, with 12 bases between. The CDR3 extends over 15 amino acids. CDR1 is DFQATT, CDR2 SNEGSKA, per germline (reference sequence). CDR3 in amino acids: CSAREPRKVTDTQYF. The covered CDR3 bases are TGCAGTGCTAGAGAGCCTAGAAAGGTCACAGATACG.

Many counts were recorded for this clone. Read coverage stops 3 residues before the CDR3 terminus; the germline J gene supplies the remainder. The chain is built from TRBV30 and TRBJ2-4; 7 positions match TRBD1. From germline, CDR1 is GTSNPN and CDR2 SVGIG (reference sequence). J gave up 2 bases and V 3 bases, and 4 bases lay outside the gene matches. The CDR3 is 14 amino acids. CDR3 sequence reads: CAWSHRGTKNIQYF. Partial CDR3 DNA: TGTGCCTGGAGCCACAGGGGTACCAAAAACATT.

This clone has ten or more counts. The missing CDR3 end, 3 residues past where the read stops, is filled in from the germline J gene. This chain uses TRBV4-1 with TRBJ2-5, with TRBD2 identical over 7 bases. CDR1 is MGHRA and CDR2 is YSYEKL in the germline V gene. The trim removed 0 bases at V and 1 base at J, leaving 11 bases unmatched. This CDR3 is 18 amino acids long. The CDR3 bases that were read are TGCGCCAGCAGCCAAGATCTCGAGGGAGGACTAGGCCAAGAGACC. Translating gives CASSQDLEGGLGQET. The CDR3, in full, reads CASSQDLEGGLGQETQYF.

Only a few counts were recorded for this clone. The read comes to an end 3 residues before the CDR3 does, leaving the germline J gene to fill in the end. This chain uses TRBV2 with TRBJ2-5, with TRBD1 matching over 11 bases. Germline V CDR1 and CDR2: SNHLY, FYNNEI. The V and J ends lost 7 bases and 4 bases, in that order; junction bases with no gene match: 5. This CDR3 spans 14 amino acids. CDR3: CASTPDRGRETQYF. The CDR3 DNA, read in part, is TGTGCCAGCACCCCGGACAGGGGGCGAGAGACC.

There are a few counts of this clone. The read terminates 3 residues before the CDR3 end, so the remaining end is supplied by the germline J gene. The chain uses TRBV11-2 and TRBJ2-7; D uncertain. This CDR3 has 15 residues. Trimming stripped 0 bases from V and 0 bases from J, with 9 bases between. Germline CDR1 reads SGHAT; CDR2 reads FQNNGV. This CDR3 reads CASSLEVGSSYEQYF. The sequenced CDR3 bases are TGTGCCAGCAGCTTAGAGGTCGGTAGCTCCTACGAG.

The sample holds a few counts of this clone. The sequence runs out 3 residues before the end of the CDR3; the remainder is reconstructed from the germline J gene. The rearrangement uses TRBV19 and TRBJ1-1, with a tentative D call TRBD1 (5 bases). The CDR3 contains 13 residues. Germline values: CDR1 LNHDA, CDR2 SQIVND (reference sequence). V lost 6 bases to trimming and J lost 1 base, with 9 bases between them. CDR3 bases read: TGTGCCAGTAGGAGGGGATGGAACACTGAA. It yields the protein CASRRGWNTE. The entire CDR3 protein reads CASRRGWNTEAFF. Drawing the rest from reference TRBV19 and TRBJ1-1, the complete variable domain is DGGITQSPKYLFRKEGQNVTLSCEQNLNHDAMYWYRQDPGQGLRLIYYSQIVNDFQKGDIAEGYSVSREKKESFPLTVTSAQKNPTAFYLCASRRGWNTEAFFGQGTRLTVV.

This clone was counted many times. From the germline J gene comes the end of the CDR3, since the read stops 3 residues before it. This sequence joins TRBV18 and TRBJ2-6; TRBD2 might be the D (5 bases). The V gene lost 1 base and the J gene lost 2 bases, with 9 bases spanning the gap. Germline CDR1 KGHSH, CDR2 LQKENI. The CDR3 consists of 16 residues. The CDR3 DNA, read in part, is TGTGCCAGCTCACCACTATCGGGGACTGGGGCCAACGTC. Amino acid sequence: CASSPLSGTGANV. In full, the CDR3 is CASSPLSGTGANVLTF.

This clone was observed a handful of times. The read stops 3 residues short of the end of the CDR3; the missing end is completed from the germline J gene. The chain recombines TRBV2 with TRBJ1-2; D not certain. There are 13 residues in the CDR3. V was cut by 5 bases and J by 2 bases, with 9 bases left in between. Germline-derived CDR1 and CDR2 are SNHLY and FYNNEI. CDR3 loop: CASSPTQNYGYTF. The DNA read from the CDR3 is TGTGCCAGCAGTCCGACACAGAACTATGGC.

Remarks on this clone: The sequenced fragment ends 3 residues before the CDR3 boundary, so the rest is inferred from the germline J gene. The chain links TRBV11-2 to TRBJ1-1, with a tentative D call TRBD1 (6 bases). Germline lookup yields CDR1 SGHAT and CDR2 FQNNGV. Deletions cut 5 bases from V and 1 base from J, with 14 bases between. The CDR3 runs to 15 residues. CDR3 bases read: TGTGCCAGCAGCCCCGACAGGATTTCGAACACTGAA. It yields the protein CASSPDRISNTE. The entire CDR3 sequence reads CASSPDRISNTEAFF.

This clone was seen more than once but under ten times. Read data end 3 residues before the CDR3 end; the end is taken from the germline J gene. The chain combines TRBV6-7 with TRBJ2-2, with D perhaps matching TRBD2 (5 bases). TRBV6-7 is flagged as an ORF with uncertain function. The length of the CDR3 is 15 residues. The V end was cut by 10 bases, the J end by 4 bases, with 19 bases between. The covered CDR3 bases are TGTGCCAACGATGCCAGACTAACCGCCACCGGGGAG. Translated: CANDARLTATGE. In full, the CDR3 reads CANDARLTATGELFF.

The table lists this clone with a few counts. The read ends 3 residues early relative to the CDR3; the germline J gene fills the gap. Other nucleotide sequences in the sample specify the same CDR3. The chain combines TRBV30 with TRBJ1-3; possibly TRBD1 for D (5 bases). With 1 base removed from V and 2 bases from J, the gap between germline ends came to 6 bases. CDR3 length equals 13 residues. Germline V CDR1 and CDR2: GTSNPN, SVGIG (reference sequence). The DNA read from the CDR3 is TGTGCCTGGAGTGCGGGGGCTGGAAACACC. The encoded protein is CAWSAGAGNT. The entire CDR3 sequence reads CAWSAGAGNTIYF.

The covered CDR3 bases are TGTGCCAGCAGTGTAGGGGCCACGAACACTGAA. Its protein is CASSVGATNTE. In full, the CDR3 is CASSVGATNTEAFF. The chain combines TRBV2 with TRBJ1-1; the D gene is possibly TRBD1 (5 bases). Read sequence stops 3 residues before the CDR3 end, and the germline J gene provides the missing end. Trimming cost V 4 bases and J 1 base, with 10 bases left between them. Germline V gene lookup returns CDR1 SNHLY and CDR2 FYNNEI. There are 14 residues in the CDR3. The entire variable domain, with the rest obtained from reference TRBV2 and TRBJ1-1, is as follows: EPEVTQTPSHQVTQMGQEVILRCVPISNHLYFYWYRQILGQKVEFLVSFYNNEISEKSEIFDDQFSVERPDGSNFTLKIRSTKLEDSAMYFCASSVGATNTEAFFGQGTRLTVV.

There are a few counts of this clone. The CDR3 goes on 3 residues after the read ends, and that part is filled in from the germline J gene. V is TRBV7-6 and J is TRBJ1-2; D gene uncertain. Germline lookup yields CDR1 SGHVS and CDR2 FNYEAQ. The V end was cut by 0 bases, the J end by 1 base, with 9 bases between. The CDR3 loop spans 15 amino acids. CDR3 DNA, as far as it was read: TGTGCCAGCAGCTTAGCCGAAGGGTTTAACTATGGC. Its translation is CASSLAEGFNYG. The full CDR3 is CASSLAEGFNYGYTF. Full variable domain (rest looked up from reference TRBV7-6 and TRBJ1-2): GAGVSQSPRYKVTKRGQDVALRCDPISGHVSLYWYRQALGQGPEFLTYFNYEAQQDKSGLPNDRFSAERPEGSISTLTIQRTEQRDSAMYRCASSLAEGFNYGYTFGSGTRLTVV.

This clone has a handful of counts. The CDR3 region is CASSPGGTGDYEQYF. The sequenced part of the CDR3 DNA is TGTGCCAGCAGTCCTGGCGGGACAGGTGATTACGAG. V and J are TRBV6-4 and TRBJ2-7; TRBD1 matches 8 bases. The read terminates 3 residues before the CDR3 end, so the remaining end is supplied by the germline J gene. The CDR3 consists of 15 residues. The V gene's germline CDR1 is MRHNA and CDR2 SNTAGT. J was trimmed by 4 bases and V by 5 bases; bases with no gene match: 10.

Notes on this clone: The read ends 3 residues shy of where the CDR3 ends; the end is completed using the germline J gene. The genes are TRBV5-5 and TRBJ2-7, with 8 nucleotides matching TRBD1. With V trimmed by 3 bases and J by 1 base, 0 bases remained unmatched. Germline V CDR1 and CDR2: SGHKS, YYEKEE (reference sequence). The CDR3 contains 13 residues. The sequenced CDR3 bases are TGTGCCAGCAGCTGGACAGGGTCCTACGAG. As protein: CASSWTGSYE. The whole CDR3 protein reads CASSWTGSYEQYF.

This clone occurred many times. The CDR3 extends 3 residues past the end of the read, so its final part is completed from the germline J gene. This chain joins TRBV18 and TRBJ2-3; TRBD1 aligns across 8 bases. J was trimmed by 4 bases and V by 2 bases; bases with no gene match: 14. From germline, CDR1 is KGHSH and CDR2 LQKENI. The CDR3 consists of 18 residues. The CDR3 bases that were read are TGTGCCAGCTCACCAAGATTGAGAGGACAGGGAAATTCAGATACG. This codes for CASSPRLRGQGNSDT. The full CDR3 protein is CASSPRLRGQGNSDTQYF. Combining the CDR3 with reference TRBV18 and TRBJ2-3 gives the whole variable domain NAGVMQNPRHLVRRRGQEARLRCSPMKGHSHVYWYRQLPEEGLKFMVYLQKENIIDESGMPKERFSAEFPKEGPSILRIQQVVRGDSAAYFCASSPRLRGQGNSDTQYFGPGTRLTVL.

The table lists this clone with many counts. The read halts 3 residues ahead of the CDR3 end, with the missing end drawn from the germline J gene. This chain joins TRBV18 and TRBJ2-1; the match to TRBD2 covers 12 bases. V lost 6 bases and J lost 6; bases outside the gene matches: 9. This CDR3 is 16 amino acids long. Germline-derived CDR1 and CDR2 are KGHSH and LQKENI. The sequenced part of the CDR3 DNA is TGTGCCAGCTCGCCTCTAGCGGGGGGGCAGGTCAATGAG. Protein: CASSPLAGGQVNE. The CDR3 in its entirety is CASSPLAGGQVNEQFF.

Note on this clone: The CDR3 end lies 3 residues beyond the end of the read and is filled in from the germline J gene. The chain is built from TRBV7-2 and TRBJ2-7, with TRBD2 matching over 11 bases. CDR1 is SGHTA and CDR2 is FQGNSA in the germline V gene. The CDR3 length is 17 residues. The V segment lost 0 bases and the J segment 1 base; nucleotides outside the gene matches: 5. The CDR3 loop is CASSLAPGTSGSYEQYF. The CDR3 DNA, read in part, is TGTGCCAGCAGCTTAGCCCCGGGGACTAGCGGTTCCTACGAG.

In the case of this clone: The CDR3 is cut off 3 residues early in the read; its end comes from the germline J gene. This chain connects TRBV18 to TRBJ1-1; no clear D. The germline V and J ends were trimmed by 3 bases and 1 base, with 18 bases remaining between them. The germline CDR1 and CDR2 sequences are KGHSH and LQKENI. CDR3 length equals 17 residues. Here the CDR3 reads CASSPGPRVGGNTEAFF. The sequenced part of the CDR3 DNA is TGTGCCAGCTCACCCGGCCCGCGGGTAGGAGGGAACACTGAA. The full variable domain, its missing parts supplied by reference TRBV18 and TRBJ1-1, is NAGVMQNPRHLVRRRGQEARLRCSPMKGHSHVYWYRQLPEEGLKFMVYLQKENIIDESGMPKERFSAEFPKEGPSILRIQQVVRGDSAAYFCASSPGPRVGGNTEAFFGQGTRLTVV.